The rows below give T cell receptor beta chains drawn from one sample of a study of blood T cell repertoires in COVID-19. Clones were read by immunoSEQ multiplex PCR, and TCRdb kept only the in-frame ones, dropping some. The sample has about 180,000 clones, roughly 89% seen once. Sequences were obtained from PBMCs or T cells enriched from blood (not recorded which). These receptors all come from a woman aged 40-49 years with acute COVID-19. The CDR3 runs from the conserved cysteine through the conserved F or W. The order of the fields is J gene, clone size, V gene, D gene, CDR3 DNA, CDR3 protein. A D gene is named only where the DNA matches it firmly. Clone size, where shown, is once, few, many, or a class for clones that have expanded.

J gene: TRBJ2-2; clone size: few; V gene: TRBV6-1; D gene: .; CDR3 DNA: TGTGCCAGCAGTGAACAGGGGCATAGCGGGGAGCTGTTTTTT; CDR3 protein: CASSEQGHSGELFF
J gene: TRBJ2-7; clone size: .; V gene: TRBV19; D gene: TRBD1; CDR3 DNA: TGTGCCAGTAGTATAAGGGGACAGGGTTACGAGCAGTACTTC; CDR3 protein: CASSIRGQGYEQYF
J gene: TRBJ2-5; clone size: .; V gene: TRBV15; D gene: .; CDR3 DNA: TGTGCCACCAGCAGGGGGGCGCAAGAGACCCAGTACTTC; CDR3 protein: CATSRGAQETQYF
J gene: TRBJ2-3; clone size: .; V gene: TRBV3-1/TRBV3-2; D gene: TRBD2; CDR3 DNA: TGTGCCAGCAGCTCCGGACTAGCTCAAGGTACAGATACGCAGTATTTT; CDR3 protein: CASSSGLAQGTDTQYF
J gene: TRBJ2-3; clone size: few; V gene: TRBV2; D gene: .; CDR3 DNA: TGTGCCAGCAGTGGGGCGGGGGCTAGCACAGATACGCAGTATTTT; CDR3 protein: CASSGAGASTDTQYF
J gene: TRBJ1-2; clone size: .; V gene: TRBV2; D gene: TRBD1; CDR3 DNA: TGTGCCAGCAGTGACGGGGACAGGGTGAACTATGGCTACACCTTC; CDR3 protein: CASSDGDRVNYGYTF
J gene: TRBJ1-5; clone size: .; V gene: TRBV28; D gene: .; CDR3 DNA: TGTGCCAGCAGTTTAAGGGGAGGTCAGCCCCAGCATTTT; CDR3 protein: CASSLRGGQPQHF
J gene: TRBJ2-4; clone size: .; V gene: TRBV13; D gene: .; CDR3 DNA: TGTGCCAGCAGCTTAGCGCCTAAAGCAATTCAGTACTTC; CDR3 protein: CASSLAPKAIQYF
J gene: TRBJ1-1; clone size: few; V gene: TRBV11-3; D gene: TRBD1; CDR3 DNA: TGTGCCAGCAGCTTAGGCCAGGGACAGGGGAACACTGAAGCTTTCTTT; CDR3 protein: CASSLGQGQGNTEAFF
J gene: TRBJ1-3; clone size: .; V gene: TRBV2; D gene: .; CDR3 DNA: TGTGCCAGCAGGCCAATCAGGGGATCTGGAAACACCATATATTTT; CDR3 protein: CASRPIRGSGNTIYF
J gene: TRBJ2-3; clone size: .; V gene: TRBV10-3; D gene: TRBD2; CDR3 DNA: TGTGCCATCAGTGAATCCGGGACTATCACAGATACGCAGTATTTT; CDR3 protein: CAISESGTITDTQYF
J gene: TRBJ1-6; clone size: .; V gene: TRBV27; D gene: .; CDR3 DNA: TGTGCCAGCAGTTTCGCGCGAGGGAATAACTCACCCCTCCACTTT; CDR3 protein: CASSFARGNNSPLHF
J gene: TRBJ1-1; clone size: .; V gene: TRBV5-1; D gene: TRBD1; CDR3 DNA: TGCGCCAGCAGCAGGGACAGGGGCACTGAAGCTTTCTTT; CDR3 protein: CASSRDRGTEAFF
J gene: TRBJ2-7; clone size: .; V gene: TRBV7-2; D gene: TRBD2; CDR3 DNA: TGTGCCAGCAGCCCCCCGGTAGCGGGAGGGGCGTACGAGCAGTACTTC; CDR3 protein: CASSPPVAGGAYEQYF
J gene: TRBJ1-4; clone size: .; V gene: TRBV30; D gene: .; CDR3 DNA: TGTGCCTGGAGTGGACGGACTGGTGAAAAACTGTTTTTT; CDR3 protein: CAWSGRTGEKLFF
J gene: TRBJ2-6; clone size: .; V gene: TRBV3-1/TRBV3-2; D gene: .; CDR3 DNA: TGTGCCAGCAGCCAAGAGGTTGGGGCGGCGGTCTCTGGGGCCAACGTCCTGACTTTC; CDR3 protein: CASSQEVGAAVSGANVLTF
J gene: TRBJ2-1; clone size: .; V gene: TRBV18; D gene: TRBD2; CDR3 DNA: TGTGCCAGCTCACCGAAGCGGGAGGAGCAGTTCTTC; CDR3 protein: CASSPKREEQFF
J gene: TRBJ1-5; clone size: .; V gene: TRBV19; D gene: .; CDR3 DNA: TGTGCCAGTACCCCTCGCCGTCAGAATCAGCCCCAGCATTTT; CDR3 protein: CASTPRRQNQPQHF
J gene: TRBJ2-1; clone size: once; V gene: TRBV5-4; D gene: .; CDR3 DNA: TGTGCCAGCAGCCCAGCAGGGTGGGCCTCCTACAATGAGCAGTTCTTC; CDR3 protein: CASSPAGWASYNEQFF
J gene: TRBJ1-1; clone size: once; V gene: TRBV5-1; D gene: .; CDR3 DNA: TGCGCCAGCAGTCCATGGGAGGGTAATATGGGGAACACTGAAGCTTTCTTT; CDR3 protein: CASSPWEGNMGNTEAFF
J gene: TRBJ1-2; clone size: .; V gene: TRBV4-3; D gene: .; CDR3 DNA: TGCGCCAGCAGCCAAGCGGAGGGAAGCGGCTACACCTTC; CDR3 protein: CASSQAEGSGYTF
J gene: TRBJ2-7; clone size: few; V gene: TRBV27; D gene: .; CDR3 DNA: TGTGCCAGCAGTTTATACCCGACACACTACGAGCAGTACTTC; CDR3 protein: CASSLYPTHYEQYF
J gene: TRBJ2-5; clone size: .; V gene: TRBV5-1; D gene: .; CDR3 DNA: TGCGCCAGCAGCTTGAGGGTGGGAGGCCAAGAGACCCAGTACTTC; CDR3 protein: CASSLRVGGQETQYF
J gene: TRBJ1-2; clone size: .; V gene: TRBV2; D gene: .; CDR3 DNA: TGTGCCAGCAGGGGGCTGTCTGGCTACACCTTC; CDR3 protein: CASRGLSGYTF